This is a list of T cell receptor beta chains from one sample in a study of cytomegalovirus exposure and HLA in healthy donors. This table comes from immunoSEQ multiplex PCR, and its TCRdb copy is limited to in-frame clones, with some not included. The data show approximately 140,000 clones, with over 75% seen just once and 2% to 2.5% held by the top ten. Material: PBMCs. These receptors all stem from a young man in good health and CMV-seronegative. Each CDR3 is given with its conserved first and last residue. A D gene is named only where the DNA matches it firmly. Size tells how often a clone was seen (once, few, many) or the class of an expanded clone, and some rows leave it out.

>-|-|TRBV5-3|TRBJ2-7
TGTGCCAGAAGCTGGCCCAAAAGCGAGGAATACGAGCAGTACTTC
CARSWPKSEEYEQYF
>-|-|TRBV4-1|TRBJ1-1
TGCGCCAGCAGCCCACAAGTGGGAGAGAACACTGAAGCTTTCTTT
CASSPQVGENTEAFF
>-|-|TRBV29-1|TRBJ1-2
TGCAGCGTTTCTTTGACAACCCATGGCTACCCCTTC
CSVSLTTHGYPF
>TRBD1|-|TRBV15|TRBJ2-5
TGTGCCACCGCAGAATGGGACAGGGGCTACCAAGAGACCCAGTACTTC
CATAEWDRGYQETQYF
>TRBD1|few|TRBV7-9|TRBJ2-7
TGTGCCAGCAGCTCTCAGGGGGCAGGGGAGCAGTACTTC
CASSSQGAGEQYF
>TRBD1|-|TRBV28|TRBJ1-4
TGTGCCAGCAGTTACTGGGGACAGGGTGAGGGTGAAAAACTGTTTTTT
CASSYWGQGEGEKLFF
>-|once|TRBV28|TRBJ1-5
TGTGCCAGCACCCATCAGGTTTCTCAGCCCCAGCATTTT
CASTHQVSQPQHF
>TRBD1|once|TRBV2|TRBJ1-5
TGTGCCAGCAGCCGGGACAGGGTGGACAATCAGCCCCAGCATTTT
CASSRDRVDNQPQHF
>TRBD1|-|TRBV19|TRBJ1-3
TGTGCCAGTAGTTCCCAGGGGGCCAACTCTGGAAACACCATATATTTT
CASSSQGANSGNTIYF
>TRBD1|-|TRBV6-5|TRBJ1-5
TGTGCCAGCAGTATCAGACAGGGTGGTGGTCAGCCCCAGCATTTT
CASSIRQGGGQPQHF
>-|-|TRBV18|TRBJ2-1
TGTGCCAGCTCGAGGACAGACGACAATGAGCAGTTCTTC
CASSRTDDNEQFF
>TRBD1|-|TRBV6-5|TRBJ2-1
TGTGCCAGCAGTTACTCGACAGGGTTCAATGAGCAGTTCTTC
CASSYSTGFNEQFF
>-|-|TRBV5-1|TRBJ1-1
TGCGCCAGCAGCTTGGACAGGGTGGCTTTCTTT
CASSLDRVAFF
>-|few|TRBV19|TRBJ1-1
TGTGCCAGTAGTATAGTTGACATCCCTGGGGCTTTCTTT
CASSIVDIPGAFF
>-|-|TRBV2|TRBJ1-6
TGTGCCAGCAGTGACAGGGGTTCACCCCTCCACTTT
CASSDRGSPLHF
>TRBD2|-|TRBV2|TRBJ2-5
TGTGCCAGCAGCAATAGACTAGCGGGGGGGAACTTC
CASSNRLAGGNF